Presented here are 16 T cell receptor beta chains from one specimen sequenced in a study of T cells after yellow fever vaccination. TCRdb re-called the 5' RACE reads through MiXCR, storing one row per CDR3 protein. The sample holds some 340,000 distinct CDR3 sequences; 9.5% to 12% are singletons and the top ten take approximately 3%. Here the sequenced sample was CD4+ T cells sorted from PBMCs, taken 45 days after the yellow fever booster vaccination. The receptors were gathered from a man aged 18 to 30 who received the YFV17D yellow fever vaccine.

Here the CDR3 DNA reads TGCGCCAGCAGTCAGCCGGGACAGGGGGCCTCCGAGCAGTACTTC. This encodes CASSQPGQGASEQYF. The J gene is TRBJ2-7, the V gene TRBV4-3, with TRBD1 identical over 12 bases. J was trimmed by 6 bases and V by 6 bases; bases with no gene match: 9. The CDR3 is 15 residues long. Germline V gives CDR1 LGHNA, CDR2 YSLEER.

This clonotype was recorded many times. V and J are TRBV5-5 and TRBJ2-3, with no clear D. From germline, CDR1 is SGHKS and CDR2 YYEKEE (reference sequence). The CDR3 loop spans 15 amino acids. Between the trimmed V and J ends, which lost 2 bases and 0 bases, there was a span of 10 bases. The CDR3 nucleotides read TGTGCCAGCAGCTTAAATGGCCTTAGCACAGATACGCAGTATTTT. It codes for CASSLNGLSTDTQYF. The whole variable domain, remainder taken from reference TRBV5-5 and TRBJ2-3, is DAGVTQSPTHLIKTRGQQVTLRCSPISGHKSVSWYQQVLGQGPQFIFQYYEKEERGRGNFPDRFSARQFPNYSSELNVNALLLGDSALYLCASSLNGLSTDTQYFGPGTRLTVL.

The chain is built from TRBV5-5 and TRBJ1-1, with TRBD1 as a possible D gene (6 bases). CDR1 and CDR2 (germline): SGHKS, YYEKEE (reference sequence). V was shortened by 1 base and J by 4 bases, with 17 bases between the two germline ends. This CDR3 spans 16 amino acids. The DNA of the CDR3 is TGTGCCAGCAGCTTGACACCCAGGGGAGAGGGCACTGAAGCTTTCTTT. Amino acids: CASSLTPRGEGTEAFF.

The J gene is TRBJ2-7, the V gene TRBV6-2 or TRBV6-3; D is uncertain. This CDR3 region has 13 residues. In germline, CDR1 is MNHEY, CDR2 SVGEGT. V was shortened by 2 bases and J by 6 bases, with 11 bases between the two germline ends. The CDR3 loop is CASSYDLGGEQYV. In nucleotides, the CDR3 is TGTGCCAGCAGTTACGACCTTGGTGGCGAGCAGTACGTC.

In its sample, this clonotype was seen a few times. The chain carries TRBV18 and TRBJ1-6, with 8 bases that match TRBD1. CDR3 length: 14 residues. The germline V gene encodes CDR1 KGHSH and CDR2 LQKENI. V shed 2 bases and J 9 bases; nucleotides not matched to a gene: 3. Here the CDR3 DNA reads TGTGCCAGCTCACCATCGGGACAGGCTTCACCCCTCCACTTT. This sequence encodes CASSPSGQASPLHF. Variable domain in full (rest from reference TRBV18 and TRBJ1-6): NAGVMQNPRHLVRRRGQEARLRCSPMKGHSHVYWYRQLPEEGLKFMVYLQKENIIDESGMPKERFSAEFPKEGPSILRIQQVVRGDSAAYFCASSPSGQASPLHFGNGTRLTVT.

In this sample, this clonotype turned up a few times. This chain uses TRBV7-3 with TRBJ2-1; D remains unclear. From germline, CDR1 is SGHTA and CDR2 FQGTGA. Trimming took 2 bases from V and 6 from J, leaving 8 bases between them. CDR3 length equals 13 residues. The CDR3: CASSLVSPNEQFF. As DNA, the CDR3 is TGTGCCAGCAGCTTAGTTAGCCCCAATGAGCAGTTCTTC.

V usage is TRBV7-8 and J usage is TRBJ2-5, with no clear D. Germline V CDR1 and CDR2: SGHVS, FQNEAQ. Trimming pared 5 bases from V and 4 bases from J, leaving 11 bases between. The CDR3 consists of 13 residues. CDR3 DNA sequence: TGTGCCAGCAGCCCCCGGGTCGTAGAGACCCAGTACTTC. This gives the protein CASSPRVVETQYF.

The sample holds a few counts of this clonotype. The chain joins TRBV20-1 to TRBJ2-1; D perhaps matches TRBD1 (7 bases). Trimming took off 2 bases at V and 12 bases at J, with 23 bases between the two ends. The CDR3 has 15 residues. The germline gives CDR1 DFQATT, CDR2 SNEGSKA (reference sequence). The CDR3 is CSARSRGAPPVGQFF. As DNA, the CDR3 is TGCAGTGCTAGATCCAGGGGGGCCCCCCCCGTGGGGCAGTTCTTC.

In its sample, this clonotype was seen a few times. The chain has TRBV29-1 and TRBJ2-7, with D perhaps TRBD2 (5 bases). The CDR3 consists of 13 residues. The germline V gene encodes CDR1 SQVTM and CDR2 ANQGSEA. V was pared by 6 bases and J by 3 bases, with 15 bases between. The CDR3 DNA follows: TGCAGCGTAACCGGGAAGGCTAACTACGAGCAGTACTTC. Translation gives CSVTGKANYEQYF.

This clonotype was observed a few times. The chain recombines TRBV28 with TRBJ2-3, with D perhaps TRBD1 or TRBD2 (5 bases each). Germline V lookup: CDR1 MDHEN, CDR2 SYDVKM. The CDR3 is 13 residues long. Trimming cost V 7 bases and J 1 base, with 9 bases left between them. The CDR3 region has the DNA TGTGCCAGCAACGGGGACCGCACAGATACGCAGTATTTT. Translating it yields CASNGDRTDTQYF. Full variable domain (rest looked up from reference TRBV28 and TRBJ2-3): DVKVTQSSRYLVKRTGEKVFLECVQDMDHENMFWYRQDPGLGLRLIYFSYDVKMKEKGDIPEGYSVSREKKERFSLILESASTNQTSMYLCASNGDRTDTQYFGPGTRLTVL.

The chain is built from TRBV7-2 and TRBJ1-4; perhaps TRBD1 as D (6 bases). V shed 5 bases and J shed 4 bases, with 14 bases lying between them. The CDR3 is 15 residues long. Germline V CDR1 and CDR2: SGHTA, FQGNSA. CDR3 DNA: TGTGCCAGCAGCCTTACGGGACATTTTAATGAAAAACTGTTTTTT. Its translation is CASSLTGHFNEKLFF. Complete variable domain (other parts from reference TRBV7-2 and TRBJ1-4): GAGVSQSPSNKVTEKGKDVELRCDPISGHTALYWYRQSLGQGLEFLIYFQGNSAPDKSGLPSDRFSAERTGGSVSTLTIQRTQQEDSAVYLCASSLTGHFNEKLFFGSGTQLSVL.

This clonotype came up a few times. The CDR3 bases are TGTGCCAGCAGTCGGACAGACCTCAATGAGCAGTTCTTC. Protein sequence: CASSRTDLNEQFF. This chain joins TRBV5-5 and TRBJ2-1; a weak D match, TRBD1 (6 bases). Trimming removed 5 bases from V and 6 bases from J, with 12 bases in between. Germline V gene lookup returns CDR1 SGHKS and CDR2 YYEKEE (reference sequence). The CDR3 is 13 amino acids.

This chain uses TRBV6-5 with TRBJ1-1; D not certain. V shed 3 bases and J shed 8 bases, with 7 bases lying between them. Per germline, CDR1 MNHEY and CDR2 SVGAGI. The CDR3 runs 11 residues. DNA of the CDR3: TGTGCCAGCAGTTATGGGCCGGAAGCTTTCTTT. Translated: CASSYGPEAFF.

This clonotype was seen more than once but under ten times. The gene calls are TRBV29-1 and TRBJ1-2; D gene ambiguous. Germline V gene sequence: CDR1 SQVTM, CDR2 ANQGSEA. The CDR3 spans 12 residues. V was shortened by 0 bases and J by 7 bases, with 9 bases between the two germline ends. CDR3 loop: CSVEDRQVGYTF. In DNA form, the CDR3 reads TGCAGCGTTGAAGATCGGCAGGTTGGCTACACCTTC.

V is TRBV7-2 and J is TRBJ2-3; the match to TRBD1 covers 8 bases. CDR3 length: 14 residues. With V trimmed by 7 bases and J by 0 bases, 3 bases remained unmatched. Germline lookup yields CDR1 SGHTA and CDR2 FQGNSA. The CDR3 reads CASTWTGSTDTQYF. Written as DNA, the CDR3 is TGTGCCAGCACCTGGACAGGGAGCACAGATACGCAGTATTTT.

This clonotype showed up just a few times. The chain is built from TRBV3-1 and TRBJ1-6; 8 nucleotides align to TRBD1. The CDR3 length is 15 residues. After removal of 4 bases from V and 9 bases from J, the junction contained 8 bases not matched to a gene. Germline CDR1 reads LGHDT; CDR2 reads YNNKEL (reference sequence). DNA for the CDR3: TGTGCCAGCAGCCTAGGACAGGGTCGTGTTTCACCCCTCCACTTT. It yields the protein CASSLGQGRVSPLHF.